The 20 T cell receptor beta chains reported below all come from one sample, sequenced in a study of blood T cell repertoires in COVID-19. The method was immunoSEQ multiplex PCR; TCRdb's version includes in-frame clones alone and lacks a portion of them. The repertoire holds 200,000 to 250,000 clones, with approximately 89% as singletons. The sample comprised peripheral blood. These receptors came from a woman in her thirties or forties with acute or convalescent COVID-19.

The chain couples TRBV4-1 to TRBJ1-4; 10 positions agree with TRBD1. From germline, CDR1 is MGHRA and CDR2 YSYEKL. The V gene end was trimmed by 0 bases and the J gene end by 0 bases; junction bases not matched to a gene: 7. The length of the CDR3 is 19 residues. Here the CDR3 reads CASSQDRGTGEATNEKLFF. In DNA, the CDR3 is TGCGCCAGCAGCCAAGATAGGGGGACAGGGGAGGCAACTAATGAAAAACTGTTTTTT.

The chain employs TRBV25-1 and TRBJ2-3, with 7 nucleotides matching TRBD2. The junction had 10 bases not matched to a gene; V was cut back by 2 bases and J by 2 bases. Germline lookup yields CDR1 MGHDK and CDR2 SYGVNS. CDR3 size: 17 residues. The CDR3, as DNA: TGTGCCAGCAGTGAAGGAGGCGGGGGACTATACACAGATACGCAGTATTTT. Its protein product is CASSEGGGGLYTDTQYF.

This clone appeared a single time. V usage is TRBV11-2 and J usage is TRBJ2-5, with 7 bases lining up with TRBD1. Germline loops: CDR1 SGHAT, CDR2 FQNNGV. V gave up 2 bases and J gave up 0 bases; unmatched junction bases: 3. The CDR3 length is 15 residues. CDR3 sequence: CASSLLQGYQETQYF. The CDR3 coding sequence is TGTGCCAGCAGCTTACTACAGGGGTACCAAGAGACCCAGTACTTC. The full variable domain, with the rest looked up from reference TRBV11-2 and TRBJ2-5, is EAGVAQSPRYKIIEKRQSVAFWCNPISGHATLYWYQQILGQGPKLLIQFQNNGVVDDSQLPKDRFSAERLKGVDSTLKIQPAKLEDSAVYLCASSLLQGYQETQYFGPGTRLLVL.

The V and J genes are TRBV6-5 and TRBJ1-6, with D tentatively TRBD1 (6 bases). The ends were cut back, 6 bases at V and 4 bases at J, with 13 bases in the middle. Germline CDR1 MNHEY, CDR2 SVGAGI. The CDR3 is 15 amino acids. The CDR3 bases are TGTGCCAGCAGCACAGGGAAAGTTTATAATTCACCCCTCCACTTT. Protein: CASSTGKVYNSPLHF.

V gene TRBV9 combines with J gene TRBJ2-2; 10 nucleotides agree with TRBD1. The germline CDR1 and CDR2 sequences are SGDLS and YYNGEE. The CDR3 loop spans 19 amino acids. The junction had 14 bases not matched to a gene; V was cut back by 4 bases and J by 2 bases. CDR3 residues: CASSPRGQGTLTNTGELFF. CDR3 DNA: TGTGCCAGCAGCCCCAGGGGACAGGGGACCCTGACAAACACCGGGGAGCTGTTTTTT.

The chain is built from TRBV5-8 and TRBJ1-2; no firm D call. The V gene's germline CDR1 is SGHTS and CDR2 YDEGEE. The CDR3 loop spans 12 amino acids. Trimming pared 4 bases from V and 8 bases from J, leaving 12 bases between. The CDR3 reads CASSPRVGGYTF. Here the CDR3 DNA reads TGTGCCAGCAGCCCCCGGGTAGGAGGCTACACCTTC.

The chain employs TRBV11-3 and TRBJ2-1; 7 bases are shared with TRBD1. The CDR3 has 15 amino acids. Germline CDR1 SGHNT, CDR2 YENEEA. V gave up 5 bases and J gave up 4 bases; unmatched junction bases: 8. CDR3 region: CASSPRQGPYNEQFF. DNA of the CDR3: TGTGCCAGCAGCCCCCGACAGGGACCTTACAATGAGCAGTTCTTC. The full variable domain, with the rest looked up from reference TRBV11-3 and TRBJ2-1, is EAGVVQSPRYKIIEKKQPVAFWCNPISGHNTLYWYLQNLGQGPELLIRYENEEAVDDSQLPKDRFSAERLKGVDSTLKIQPAELGDSAVYLCASSPRQGPYNEQFFGPGTRLTVL.

The rearrangement joins TRBV27 to TRBJ1-1, with D possibly matching TRBD1 (6 bases). There are 15 residues in the CDR3. V was clipped by 5 bases and J by 3 bases, with 16 bases between them. The germline V gene has CDR1 MNHEY and CDR2 SMNVEV (reference sequence). The CDR3 is CASSPTGFKDTEAFF. As DNA, the CDR3 is TGTGCCAGCAGTCCGACAGGTTTTAAGGACACTGAAGCTTTCTTT.

This clone has just one count. This sequence joins TRBV24-1 and TRBJ1-1; TRBD1 is a possible D gene (5 bases). The germline CDR1 and CDR2 sequences are KGHDR and SFDVKD. There are 11 residues in the CDR3. Trimming removed 7 bases from V and 8 bases from J, with 10 bases in between. The CDR3 reads CATSSKGEAFF. CDR3 coding DNA: TGTGCCACCAGCTCAAAGGGGGAAGCTTTCTTT.

The chain uses TRBV2 and TRBJ2-5, with 11 bases matching TRBD2. V lost 5 bases and J lost 5; bases outside the gene matches: 7. There are 15 residues in the CDR3. CDR1 SNHLY and CDR2 FYNNEI come from the germline V gene. The CDR3 DNA reads TGTGCCAGCAGTTCCTCTAGCGGGGGGCGGGAGACCCAGTACTTC. It specifies CASSSSSGGRETQYF.

The chain carries TRBV18 and TRBJ2-2; the D gene is possibly TRBD1 (5 bases). Trimming pared 1 base from V and 5 bases from J, leaving 17 bases between. There are 17 residues in the CDR3. Germline V CDR1 and CDR2: KGHSH, LQKENI. In DNA, the CDR3 is TGTGCCAGCTCACCACAAGCGCAGGGCCTCGGGACCGGGGAGCTGTTTTTT. It codes for CASSPQAQGLGTGELFF.

The CDR3 is CASSQVGGLAAVNEQFF. CDR3 DNA: TGTGCCAGCAGCCAGGTAGGCGGACTAGCGGCCGTCAATGAGCAGTTCTTC. V gene TRBV28 combines with J gene TRBJ2-1, with TRBD2 matching 10 bases. V shed 6 bases and J 6 bases; nucleotides not matched to a gene: 14. The V gene's germline CDR1 is MDHEN and CDR2 SYDVKM. The length of the CDR3 is 17 residues.

This clone was seen a single time. The J gene is TRBJ2-3, the V gene TRBV24-1; D uncertain. Trimming removed 4 bases from V and 7 bases from J, with 11 bases in between. CDR3 length: 13 amino acids. The V gene's germline CDR1 is KGHDR and CDR2 SFDVKD. The CDR3 coding sequence is TGTGCCACCAGTGAGTATTATGGCTATACGCAGTATTTT. It specifies CATSEYYGYTQYF.

In its sample, this clone was seen once. The chain joins TRBV19 to TRBJ1-2; 7 nucleotides align to TRBD1. This CDR3 region has 14 residues. Germline V gene lookup returns CDR1 LNHDA and CDR2 SQIVND (reference sequence). Losses at the gene ends were 3 bases for V and 4 bases for J; bases not matched to a gene: 5. The CDR3 loop is CASSMTGFPYGYTF. The CDR3 DNA sequence: TGTGCCAGTAGTATGACAGGGTTCCCCTATGGCTACACCTTC.

This clone has a single count. The chain links TRBV19 to TRBJ2-6, with 7 nucleotides matching TRBD1. CDR1 LNHDA and CDR2 SQIVND come from the germline V gene (reference sequence). The CDR3 covers 16 residues. V shed 4 bases, J shed 0 bases, and the junction held 3 bases outside the gene matches. CDR3: CASSTGTASGANVLTF. CDR3 coding DNA: TGTGCCAGTAGTACCGGGACAGCCTCTGGGGCCAACGTCCTGACTTTC.

The chain joins TRBV9 to TRBJ1-6; 11 positions match TRBD1. This CDR3 spans 14 amino acids. Germline V CDR1 and CDR2: SGDLS, YYNGEE. V was pared by 3 bases and J by 14 bases, with 7 bases of the junction left unmatched. The CDR3, as DNA: TGTGCCAGCAGCGCAGGACAGGGGGCGTCGACCCTCCACTTT. Its protein product is CASSAGQGASTLHF.

The V gene is TRBV6-2 or TRBV6-3, the J gene TRBJ1-1; possibly TRBD1 for D (5 bases). Germline CDR1 reads MNHEY; CDR2 reads SVGEGT. The V gene lost 2 bases and the J gene lost 5 bases, with 9 bases spanning the gap. The CDR3 has 13 residues. The CDR3, as DNA: TGTGCCAGCAGTTACGGGAGGGGAACTGAAGCTTTCTTT. Its protein product is CASSYGRGTEAFF.

The J gene is TRBJ2-1, the V gene TRBV15; D gene ambiguous. Germline CDR1 and CDR2: LNHNV and YYDKDF (reference sequence). The CDR3 loop spans 18 amino acids. The germline V and J ends were trimmed by 0 bases and 0 bases, with 15 bases remaining between them. CDR3 in amino acids: CATSRDPPDSSSYNEQFF. The DNA for the CDR3 is TGTGCCACCAGCAGAGATCCCCCCGATTCTAGCTCCTACAATGAGCAGTTCTTC.

The rearrangement uses TRBV3-1 (or the pseudogene TRBV3-2) and TRBJ1-6; a possible D gene is TRBD1 (6 bases). V was pared by 1 base and J by 4 bases, with 11 bases between. The CDR3 runs 16 residues. Germline V lookup: CDR1 LGHDT, CDR2 YNNKEL (reference sequence). CDR3 protein: CASSQVSGQYNSPLHF. CDR3 in DNA: TGTGCCAGCAGCCAAGTTTCTGGACAGTATAATTCACCCCTCCACTTT.

This chain connects TRBV12-3 or TRBV12-4 to TRBJ1-4, with D maybe TRBD1 (5 bases). Between the trimmed V and J ends, which lost 8 bases and 5 bases, there was a span of 12 bases. CDR3 length: 13 amino acids. DNA for the CDR3: TGTGCCAGCTGGGGCAAGTTAAATGAAAAACTGTTTTTT. Translating it yields CASWGKLNEKLFF.